This T cell receptor beta chain was captured in a study of Ad26.COV2.S vaccination and SARS-CoV-2 variants. Assay used: immunoSEQ multiplex PCR; TCRdb lists only in-frame clones, some missing. The sample lists approximately 150,000 clones; 80% to 90% were seen once. Trimming took 0 bases from V and 2 from J, leaving 12 bases between them. CDR3 length: 15 amino acids. From germline, CDR1 is SGHRS and CDR2 YFSETQ. This receptor was identified in a human donor who had recovered from COVID-19. V and J are TRBV5-1 and TRBJ2-7; D not certain. The sample here was peripheral blood, taken after recovery from COVID-19. In DNA, the CDR3 is TGCGCCAGCAGCTTGGGACTCCCATTGGCCTACGAGCAGTACTTC. It encodes CASSLGLPLAYEQYF.